A selection of T cell receptor beta chains follows, all from one sample in a study of cytomegalovirus exposure and HLA in healthy donors. The table came from immunoSEQ multiplex PCR; TCRdb's copy has only in-frame clones and leaves some out. The sample has about 190,000 clones; 77% are singletons. Sequences were obtained from PBMCs. These receptors came from a woman aged 25-40 years in good health and CMV-seropositive. The conserved cysteine and the conserved F or W are not part of the CDR3 here. Fields, in order: clone size, V gene, CDR3 protein. A row's size may be missing; if present it is once, few, many or a size class.

>.|TRBV9
ASSVSGVQETQY
>.|TRBV5-4
ASKQSGGLHNEQF
>.|TRBV7-8
ASSLGKGLAGGPWETQY
>.|TRBV28
ASRGRGYSQPQH
>.|TRBV5-5
ASKLAGTDTQY
>.|TRBV7-2
ASSLAAVTDTQY
>.|TRBV4-1
ASSHVGLADLEQY
>.|TRBV5-6
ASSLVGQSQPQH
>.|TRBV15
ATSRLDRPTNEKLF
>.|TRBV25-1
ASSEDRGQLDNYGYT
>.|TRBV27
ASKFPGGQGYT
>.|TRBV6-5
ASRQGQYYEQY
>.|TRBV10-3
AISPTGLGSSYEQY
>.|TRBV5-4
ASSSQEEGQGAYEQY
>once|TRBV5-1
ASSLLATGDGGYT
>.|TRBV7-3
ASSLMGREDSPLH
>.|TRBV5-8
ASSWDRGMGGYT
>.|TRBV27
ASSSRTGDGRPYEQY
>few|TRBV4-1
ASSQGTAHTGELF
>.|TRBV5-3
ARSLARGPNTGELF
>.|TRBV4-2
ASSQEAGMNTEAF
>.|TRBV14
ASSQRLAGKNEQF
>.|TRBV30
AWREGTAYNSPLH
>.|TRBV27
ASSPLQGADTEAF
>.|TRBV5-1
ASSTGLAGAGTQY
>few|TRBV2
ASHTGFYGYT
>.|TRBV6-5
ASGTSGTVNTEAF
>.|TRBV18
ASSRGELF
>.|TRBV10-3
AISWGGGQITGELF
>once|TRBV11-2
ASSFTWSPGGRETQY
>.|TRBV7-2
ASSLRGQQPPLH
>once|TRBV5-5
ASSPLTGMGETQY
>.|TRBV18
ASSPGLAGWQETQY